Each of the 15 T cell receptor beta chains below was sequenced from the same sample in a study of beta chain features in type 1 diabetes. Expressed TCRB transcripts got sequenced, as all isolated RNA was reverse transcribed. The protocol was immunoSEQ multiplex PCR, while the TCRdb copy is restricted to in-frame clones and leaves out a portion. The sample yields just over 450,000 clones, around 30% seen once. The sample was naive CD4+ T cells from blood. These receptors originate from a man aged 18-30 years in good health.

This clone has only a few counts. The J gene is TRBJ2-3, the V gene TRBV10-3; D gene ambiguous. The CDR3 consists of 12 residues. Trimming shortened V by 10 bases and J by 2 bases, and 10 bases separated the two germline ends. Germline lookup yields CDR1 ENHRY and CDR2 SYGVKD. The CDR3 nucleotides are TGTGCCACTTCGACATCCACAGATACGCAGTATTTT. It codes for CATSTSTDTQYF.

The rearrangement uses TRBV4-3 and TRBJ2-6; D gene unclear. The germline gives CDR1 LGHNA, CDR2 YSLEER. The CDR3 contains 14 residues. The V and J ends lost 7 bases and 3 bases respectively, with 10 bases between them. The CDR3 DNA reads TGCGCCAGCAAACATAGCCGTGGGGCCAACGTCCTGACTTTC. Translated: CASKHSRGANVLTF.

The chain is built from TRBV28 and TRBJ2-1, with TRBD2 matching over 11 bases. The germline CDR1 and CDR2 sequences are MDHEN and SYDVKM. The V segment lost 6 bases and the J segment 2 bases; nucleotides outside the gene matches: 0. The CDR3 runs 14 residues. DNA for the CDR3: TGTGCCAGCAGGGGACTAGCGGCCTACAATGAGCAGTTCTTC. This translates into CASRGLAAYNEQFF.

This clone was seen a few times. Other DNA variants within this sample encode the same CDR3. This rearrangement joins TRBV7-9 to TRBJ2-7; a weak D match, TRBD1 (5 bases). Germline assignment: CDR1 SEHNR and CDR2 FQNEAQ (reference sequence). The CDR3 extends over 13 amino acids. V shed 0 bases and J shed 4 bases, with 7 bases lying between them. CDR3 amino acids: CASSLAGAYEQYF. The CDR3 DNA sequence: TGTGCCAGCAGCTTAGCTGGGGCATACGAGCAGTACTTC. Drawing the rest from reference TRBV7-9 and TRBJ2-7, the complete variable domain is DTGVSQNPRHKITKRGQNVTFRCDPISEHNRLYWYRQTLGQGPEFLTYFQNEAQLEKSRLLSDRFSAERPKGSFSTLEIQRTEQGDSAMYLCASSLAGAYEQYFGPGTRLTVT.

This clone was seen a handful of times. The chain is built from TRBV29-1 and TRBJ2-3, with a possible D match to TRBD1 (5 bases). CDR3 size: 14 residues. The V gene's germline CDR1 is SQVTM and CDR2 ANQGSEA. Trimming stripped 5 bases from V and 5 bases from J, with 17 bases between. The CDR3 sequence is CSVRHQGGEDTQYF. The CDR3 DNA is TGCAGCGTTCGACACCAGGGTGGGGAAGATACGCAGTATTTT.

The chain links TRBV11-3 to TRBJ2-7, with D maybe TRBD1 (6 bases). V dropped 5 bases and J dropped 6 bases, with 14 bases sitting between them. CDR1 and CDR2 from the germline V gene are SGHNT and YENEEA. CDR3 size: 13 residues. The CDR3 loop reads CASSAGTTSEQYF. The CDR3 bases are TGTGCCAGCAGCGCTGGGACAACTAGCGAGCAGTACTTC. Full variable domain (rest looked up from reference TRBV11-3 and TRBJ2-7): EAGVVQSPRYKIIEKKQPVAFWCNPISGHNTLYWYLQNLGQGPELLIRYENEEAVDDSQLPKDRFSAERLKGVDSTLKIQPAELGDSAVYLCASSAGTTSEQYFGPGTRLTVT.

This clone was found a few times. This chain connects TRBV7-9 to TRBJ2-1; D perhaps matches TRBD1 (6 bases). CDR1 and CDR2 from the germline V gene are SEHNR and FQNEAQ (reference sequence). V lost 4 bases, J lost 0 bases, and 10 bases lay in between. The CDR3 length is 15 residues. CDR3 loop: CASSSTGISYNEQFF. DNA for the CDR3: TGTGCCAGCAGCTCGACAGGAATCTCCTACAATGAGCAGTTCTTC.

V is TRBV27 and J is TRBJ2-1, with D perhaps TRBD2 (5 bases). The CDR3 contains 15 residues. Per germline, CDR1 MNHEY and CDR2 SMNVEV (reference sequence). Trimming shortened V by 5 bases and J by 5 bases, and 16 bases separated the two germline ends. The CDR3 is CASSTLEVGDNEQFF. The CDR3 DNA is TGTGCCAGCAGTACTCTGGAGGTCGGGGACAATGAGCAGTTCTTC.

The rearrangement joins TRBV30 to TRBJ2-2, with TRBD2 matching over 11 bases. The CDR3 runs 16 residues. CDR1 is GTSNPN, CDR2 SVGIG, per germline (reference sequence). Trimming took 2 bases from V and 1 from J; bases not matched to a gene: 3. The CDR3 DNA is TGTGCCTGGAGTTCTCTAGCGGGAGGGAACACCGGGGAGCTGTTTTTT. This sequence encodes CAWSSLAGGNTGELFF.

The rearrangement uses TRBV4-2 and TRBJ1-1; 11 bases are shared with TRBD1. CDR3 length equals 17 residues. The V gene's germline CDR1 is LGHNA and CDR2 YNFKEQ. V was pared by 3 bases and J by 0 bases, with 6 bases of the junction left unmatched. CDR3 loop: CASSQGTGGPLNTEAFF. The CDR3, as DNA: TGTGCCAGCAGCCAGGGGACAGGGGGACCCCTGAACACTGAAGCTTTCTTT.

The CDR3 DNA reads as TGTGCCAGCAGCTTACCCCGGACAGGGGTGGAGGAGACCCAGTACTTC. Translation: CASSLPRTGVEETQYF. V and J are TRBV7-9 and TRBJ2-5; TRBD1 agrees at 9 bases. The CDR3 is 16 residues long. V was clipped by 2 bases and J by 5 bases; unmatched bases: 9. CDR1 is SEHNR and CDR2 is FQNEAQ in the germline V gene (reference sequence).

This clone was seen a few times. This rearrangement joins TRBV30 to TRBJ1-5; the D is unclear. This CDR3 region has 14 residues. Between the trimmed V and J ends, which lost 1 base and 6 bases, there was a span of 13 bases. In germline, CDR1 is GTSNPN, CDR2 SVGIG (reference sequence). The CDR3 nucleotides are TGTGCCTGGAGTGAAGGCAGTCAAGGTCAGCCCCAGCATTTT. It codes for CAWSEGSQGQPQHF. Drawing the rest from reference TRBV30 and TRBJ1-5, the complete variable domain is SQTIHQWPATLVQPVGSPLSLECTVEGTSNPNLYWYRQAAGRGLQLLFYSVGIGQISSEVPQNLSASRPQDRQFILSSKKLLLSDSGFYLCAWSEGSQGQPQHFGDGTRLSIL.

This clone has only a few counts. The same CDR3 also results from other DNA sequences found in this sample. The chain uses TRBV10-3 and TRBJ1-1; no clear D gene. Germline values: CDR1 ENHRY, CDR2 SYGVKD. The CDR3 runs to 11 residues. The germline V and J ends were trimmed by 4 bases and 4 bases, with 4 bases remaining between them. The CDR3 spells CAISVGTEAFF. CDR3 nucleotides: TGTGCCATCAGTGTGGGCACTGAAGCTTTCTTT.

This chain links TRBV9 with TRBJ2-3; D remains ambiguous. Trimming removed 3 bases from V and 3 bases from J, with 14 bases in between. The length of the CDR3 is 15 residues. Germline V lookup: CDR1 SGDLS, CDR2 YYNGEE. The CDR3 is CASSADGGGTDTQYF. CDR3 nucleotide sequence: TGTGCCAGCAGCGCGGACGGCGGTGGGACAGATACGCAGTATTTT.

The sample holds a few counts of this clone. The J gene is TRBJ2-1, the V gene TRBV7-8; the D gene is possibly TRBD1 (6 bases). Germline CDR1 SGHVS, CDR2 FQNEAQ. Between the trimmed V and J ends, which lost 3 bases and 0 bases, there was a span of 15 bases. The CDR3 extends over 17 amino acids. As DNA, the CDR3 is TGTGCCAGCAGCTTTCTGGGACAACTCGCCTCCTACAATGAGCAGTTCTTC. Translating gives CASSFLGQLASYNEQFF.